This T cell receptor beta chain was sequenced for a study of T cells in localized non-small cell lung cancer. Study observations and caveats: Exceeding tumor, uninvolved adjacent lung had the highest T cell clonality.

Note on this clone: The antigen remains unidentified.

V shed 0 bases and J shed 0 bases, with 16 bases lying between them. Germline assignment: CDR1 SGHRS and CDR2 YFSETQ. The CDR3 has 17 amino acids. Sequencing used immunoSEQ multiplex PCR; TCRdb keeps in-frame clones, though not all of them. This table holds 35,000 or so clones, roughly 90% found once. This sequence was found in a man aged 35-69 years with stage I lung adenocarcinoma. This specimen was peripheral blood, taken before any cancer treatment. J is TRBJ2-7 and V is TRBV5-1; D ambiguous. In DNA form, the CDR3 reads TGCGCCAGCAGCTTGGCCGATGGCAGACTGAGCTCCTACGAGCAGTACTTC. Translation: CASSLADGRLSSYEQYF. Full variable domain (missing parts from reference TRBV5-1 and TRBJ2-7): KAGVTQTPRYLIKTRGQQVTLSCSPISGHRSVSWYQQTPGQGLQFLFEYFSETQRNKGNFPGRFSGRQFSNSRSEMNVSTLELGDSALYLCASSLADGRLSSYEQYFGPGTRLTVT.